Below are 27 T cell receptor beta chains sequenced from a single sample in a study of T cells after yellow fever vaccination. MiXCR was run by TCRdb on the 5' RACE reads, yielding one entry per CDR3 protein. The table has just over 250,000 distinct CDR3 sequences, approximately 5.2% seen once; the top ten hold 2.5% to 4%. The sample was CD4+ T cells sorted from PBMCs, taken on the day of the yellow fever booster vaccination. These receptors originate from a man aged 18 to 29 who received the YFV17D yellow fever vaccine.

This clonotype was seen only a few times. This chain connects TRBV7-2 to TRBJ2-7; D gene ambiguous. The CDR3 totals 13 residues. Trimming shortened V by 1 base and J by 2 bases, and 6 bases separated the two germline ends. Germline CDR1 is SGHTA and CDR2 is FQGNSA. The DNA for the CDR3 is TGTGCCAGCAGCTTAGACGGAACCTACGAGCAGTACTTC. Protein product: CASSLDGTYEQYF.

The V gene is TRBV12-3 or TRBV12-4, the J gene TRBJ1-5; a possible D gene is TRBD1 (5 bases). There are 14 residues in the CDR3. V dropped 7 bases and J dropped 5 bases, with 15 bases sitting between them. CDR3 sequence (DNA): TGTGCCAGCACCTTGGGGCAGTCCTATCAGCCCCAGCATTTT. Amino acids: CASTLGQSYQPQHF.

CDR3 in DNA: TGTGCCAGCAGAAATAGGTTTCGTCAGCCCCAGCATTTT. Encoded protein: CASRNRFRQPQHF. V usage is TRBV6-2 or TRBV6-3 and J usage is TRBJ1-5; D not resolved. The CDR3 has 13 amino acids. Germline V gives CDR1 MNHEY, CDR2 SVGEGT. V was clipped by 6 bases and J by 6 bases, with 12 bases between them.

This clonotype came up a few times. V is TRBV5-6 and J is TRBJ2-7; TRBD1 matches 8 bases. The trim removed 4 bases at V and 3 bases at J, leaving 9 bases unmatched. Germline assignment: CDR1 SGHDT and CDR2 YYEEEE. This CDR3 has 15 amino acids. The CDR3 here is CASSLWAQGGYEQYF. The CDR3 DNA reads TGTGCCAGCAGCCTCTGGGCACAGGGGGGCTACGAGCAGTACTTC.

This clonotype was found many times. The chain has TRBV7-9 and TRBJ2-1, with 7 bases lining up with TRBD2. This CDR3 comprises 15 residues. Germline V gene lookup returns CDR1 SEHNR and CDR2 FQNEAQ (reference sequence). V lost 7 bases to trimming and J lost 4 bases; unmatched junction nucleotides: 10. The CDR3: CASTGGAGSYNEQFF. The CDR3 bases are TGTGCCAGCACTGGAGGAGCGGGGTCGTACAATGAGCAGTTCTTC.

This clonotype was seen ten or more times. The chain couples TRBV12-3 or TRBV12-4 to TRBJ2-2; D call uncertain. The CDR3 is 14 amino acids. The V and J ends lost 3 bases and 1 base respectively, with 6 bases between them. The CDR3 region is CASSFSLNTGELFF. As DNA, the CDR3 is TGTGCCAGCAGTTTTTCGTTGAACACCGGGGAGCTGTTTTTT.

At least ten counts were recorded for this clonotype. Here the CDR3 reads CSAPAGRRTQYF. The CDR3 DNA sequence: TGCAGTGCCCCGGCGGGGCGCCGAACGCAGTATTTT. V usage is TRBV20-1 and J usage is TRBJ2-3; a weak D match, TRBD2 (6 bases). The CDR3 covers 12 residues. Trimming removed 6 bases at V and 9 bases at J, with 16 bases between. Germline-derived CDR1 and CDR2 are DFQATT and SNEGSKA (reference sequence).

This clonotype was detected many times. The rearrangement uses TRBV18 and TRBJ2-7, with D possibly being TRBD1 or TRBD2 (5 bases each). V was cut by 0 bases and J by 2 bases, with 11 bases left in between. The CDR3 is 15 residues long. Germline loops: CDR1 KGHSH, CDR2 LQKENI. The CDR3: CASSPPGRATYEQYF. CDR3 DNA: TGTGCCAGCTCACCACCGGGACGGGCAACCTACGAGCAGTACTTC.

The CDR3 coding sequence is TGTGCCAGCAGTGAATTGGGAAACGCGCACCAACTGGGCGAGCGGACCCCTGCTGAGCAGTTCTTC. This gives the protein CASSELGNAHQLGERTPAEQFF. The chain uses TRBV25-1 and TRBJ2-1; D might be TRBD2 (5 bases). The CDR3 sequence is 22 residues long. V shed 1 base and J shed 9 bases, with 37 bases lying between them. Germline-derived CDR1 and CDR2 are MGHDK and SYGVNS.

The chain has TRBV10-3 and TRBJ1-2; 8 bases match TRBD1. This CDR3 region has 14 residues. Per the germline V gene, CDR1 is ENHRY and CDR2 is SYGVKD. The V gene end was trimmed by 6 bases and the J gene end by 4 bases; junction bases not matched to a gene: 7. As DNA, the CDR3 is TGTGCCATCAGAGGGACAGGACGCAGCTATGGCTACACCTTC. Encoded protein: CAIRGTGRSYGYTF.

The J gene is TRBJ2-5, the V gene TRBV5-1; D is unclear. The germline V and J ends were trimmed by 0 bases and 10 bases, with 13 bases remaining between them. Germline V gene data show CDR1 as SGHRS and CDR2 as YFSETQ. This CDR3 contains 13 residues. The CDR3 reads CASSLEPTTGQYF. Here the CDR3 DNA reads TGCGCCAGCAGCTTGGAACCTACGACGGGCCAGTACTTC.

This clonotype was picked up many times. The V and J genes are TRBV12-3 or TRBV12-4 and TRBJ2-7; 8 positions match TRBD1. The CDR3 has 14 residues. The junction had 11 bases not matched to a gene; V was cut back by 8 bases and J by 5 bases. The CDR3 loop is CASQISGTGHEQYF. CDR3 in DNA: TGTGCCAGCCAAATCTCCGGGACAGGCCACGAGCAGTACTTC.

CDR3 DNA: TGCAGTGCCAGACCTGGGAGCAATCAGCCCCAGCATTTT. It yields the protein CSARPGSNQPQHF. The rearrangement uses TRBV20-1 and TRBJ1-5; D gene unclear. V lost 6 bases and J 1 base, leaving 10 bases between the germline ends. The CDR3 runs 13 residues. In germline, CDR1 is DFQATT, CDR2 SNEGSKA (reference sequence).

Only a few counts were recorded for this clonotype. The J gene is TRBJ2-4, the V gene TRBV6-5, with TRBD1 matching 7 bases. With V trimmed by 6 bases and J by 1 base, 6 bases remained unmatched. CDR3 length: 15 residues. Germline loops: CDR1 MNHEY, CDR2 SVGAGI. For the CDR3, the DNA is TGTGCCAGCAGGGGGACAGAAAATGCCAAAAACATTCAGTACTTC. Translating it yields CASRGTENAKNIQYF.

This rearrangement joins TRBV19 to TRBJ2-3; D is perhaps TRBD1 (5 bases). The CDR3 loop spans 16 amino acids. Germline loops: CDR1 LNHDA, CDR2 SQIVND (reference sequence). The germline V and J ends were trimmed by 3 bases and 5 bases, with 18 bases remaining between them. CDR3 region: CASSIGAFAAVDTQYF. The CDR3 DNA sequence: TGTGCCAGTAGTATTGGGGCGTTCGCTGCAGTAGATACGCAGTATTTT.

The rearrangement joins TRBV7-9 to TRBJ2-7, with D hard to call. The V gene lost 5 bases and the J gene lost 5 bases, with 13 bases spanning the gap. The germline gives CDR1 SEHNR, CDR2 FQNEAQ (reference sequence). The CDR3 covers 13 residues. CDR3 protein: CASSLDPRNEQYV. CDR3 coding DNA: TGTGCCAGCAGCCTAGATCCCCGGAACGAGCAGTACGTC.

This clonotype was counted at least ten times. The chain has TRBV7-9 and TRBJ2-5; TRBD2 agrees at 13 bases. CDR3 length: 15 residues. Germline loops: CDR1 SEHNR, CDR2 FQNEAQ (reference sequence). V lost 5 bases and J lost 5; bases outside the gene matches: 5. The CDR3, as DNA: TGTGCCAGCAGCCCGGGACTAGCGGGGTTGGAGACCCAGTACTTC. Translation gives CASSPGLAGLETQYF.

The J gene is TRBJ2-5, the V gene TRBV7-4; the D is unclear. The germline V gene encodes CDR1 SGHVT and CDR2 SQSDAQ. The CDR3 spans 11 residues. V shed 10 bases and J shed 4 bases, with 10 bases lying between them. The chain's CDR3 is CANPGIETQYF. CDR3 DNA sequence: TGTGCCAACCCTGGGATAGAGACCCAGTACTTC.

This clonotype was detected ten times or more. The CDR3 spells CASSKVAGQDCWQYF. CDR3 in DNA: TGTGCCAGCAGCAAAGTAGCGGGACAGGACTGTTGGCAGTACTTC. The chain joins TRBV21-1 to TRBJ2-7; TRBD1, the table's D call, lacks a check against the DNA. TRBV21-1 is a known pseudogene. This CDR3 has 15 residues.

This chain connects TRBV24-1 to TRBJ2-2, with a tentative D call TRBD2 (5 bases). Germline V gene sequence: CDR1 KGHDR, CDR2 SFDVKD. Trimming shortened V by 2 bases and J by 4 bases, and 7 bases separated the two germline ends. The CDR3 runs to 14 residues. CDR3 in amino acids: CATSDSRGTGELFF. CDR3 nucleotide sequence: TGTGCCACCAGTGATTCACGGGGCACCGGGGAGCTGTTTTTT.

This clonotype was seen more than once but under ten times. The chain employs TRBV2 and TRBJ2-1, with D perhaps matching TRBD1 (6 bases). The V end lost 7 bases, the J end lost 8 bases, and 12 bases lay between the germline ends. CDR1 SNHLY and CDR2 FYNNEI come from the germline V gene. The CDR3 totals 12 residues. The CDR3 region has the DNA TGTGCCAGCATCAGACAGGTGGATGAGCAGTTCTTC. As protein: CASIRQVDEQFF.

This chain joins TRBV7-3 and TRBJ2-3; TRBD2 matches at 7 bases. The V gene's germline CDR1 is SGHTA and CDR2 FQGTGA. V gave up 4 bases and J gave up 0 bases; unmatched junction bases: 7. This CDR3 has 16 amino acids. The DNA of the CDR3 is TGTGCCAGCAGCTCATCTAGCGGATCTAGCACAGATACGCAGTATTTT. It yields the protein CASSSSSGSSTDTQYF. The variable domain in full, completed from reference TRBV7-3 and TRBJ2-3, reads GAGVSQTPSNKVTEKGKYVELRCDPISGHTALYWYRQSLGQGPEFLIYFQGTGAADDSGLPNDRFFAVRPEGSVSTLKIQRTERGDSAVYLCASSSSSGSSTDTQYFGPGTRLTVL.

The chain employs TRBV20-1 and TRBJ1-6, with D perhaps TRBD1 (6 bases). Between the trimmed V and J ends, which lost 6 bases and 14 bases, there was a span of 17 bases. CDR1 is DFQATT, CDR2 SNEGSKA, per germline (reference sequence). The CDR3 has 12 residues. The CDR3 DNA follows: TGCAGTGCCACAGGGTCGGGGGTGTCCCTCCACTTT. It translates to CSATGSGVSLHF.

The genes are TRBV19 and TRBJ1-1; D is unresolved. The CDR3 has 13 residues. With 5 bases removed from V and 4 bases from J, the gap between germline ends came to 11 bases. Germline V lookup: CDR1 LNHDA, CDR2 SQIVND (reference sequence). The CDR3, as DNA: TGTGCCAGTAGTGAAGAACCGGGCACTGAAGCTTTCTTT. Translating gives CASSEEPGTEAFF.

In its sample, this clonotype was seen a few times. This chain connects TRBV4-1 to TRBJ2-6; a possible D gene is TRBD1 (6 bases). The V end was cut by 2 bases, the J end by 2 bases, with 16 bases between. CDR1 and CDR2 from the germline V gene are MGHRA and YSYEKL. This CDR3 spans 18 amino acids. The CDR3 here is CASSQSHTGPPGANVLTF. In nucleotides, the CDR3 is TGCGCCAGCAGCCAAAGCCACACAGGGCCTCCTGGGGCCAACGTCCTGACTTTC.

The V and J genes are TRBV5-1 and TRBJ2-1; D remains unclear. The germline V and J ends were trimmed by 3 bases and 2 bases, with 30 bases remaining between them. This CDR3 has 21 residues. Germline V gives CDR1 SGHRS, CDR2 YFSETQ. The CDR3 sequence: CASSSLKRAPLTVLTYNEQFF. CDR3 in DNA: TGCGCCAGCAGCTCTCTTAAACGGGCACCTTTGACGGTTCTCACCTACAATGAGCAGTTCTTC. The variable domain in full, completed from reference TRBV5-1 and TRBJ2-1, reads KAGVTQTPRYLIKTRGQQVTLSCSPISGHRSVSWYQQTPGQGLQFLFEYFSETQRNKGNFPGRFSGRQFSNSRSEMNVSTLELGDSALYLCASSSLKRAPLTVLTYNEQFFGPGTRLTVL.

This clonotype has ten or more counts. This sequence joins TRBV10-3 and TRBJ1-1, with 8 nucleotides matching TRBD1. Germline CDR1 ENHRY, CDR2 SYGVKD. J lost 4 bases, V lost 7 bases, and 8 bases had no gene match. The CDR3 is 14 residues long. CDR3 sequence reads: CAITRGQGSTEAFF. The DNA for the CDR3 is TGTGCCATCACCAGAGGACAGGGAAGCACTGAAGCTTTCTTT.